The clone carrying this T cell receptor beta chain was found a few times. In the same sample, other DNA sequences code for this CDR3. The data were taken from a study of blood T cell repertoires in COVID-19. Study-level background: Samples representing acute and convalescent COVID-19 were sourced from the United States, Italy and Spain. The analysed material was cDNA or gDNA that came from T cells, B-cell-depleted T cells, or PBMCs.

In the authors' workflow: Amplifying reference gene primers gave estimates of nucleated cell counts. Profiling relied on immunoSEQ multiplex PCR, and the TCRdb table lists in-frame clones only, not all of them. The V and J calls and clone size come from that table; D and trimming were worked out from the DNA. There are over 120,000 clones in the sample; about four fifths occur only once, and 4% lies in the top ten. CDR1 is SNHLY, CDR2 FYNNEI, per germline. The length of the CDR3 is 15 residues. V shed 6 bases and J 2 bases; nucleotides not matched to a gene: 9. The sequencing sample was made of peripheral blood. The sequence was obtained from a woman aged 55 to 70 with acute or convalescent COVID-19. The rearrangement joins TRBV2 to TRBJ2-7, with TRBD2 matching 8 bases. The CDR3 sequence is CASRPTSGSTYEQYF. Written as DNA, the CDR3 is TGTGCCAGCAGGCCTACTAGCGGATCTACCTACGAGCAGTACTTC.